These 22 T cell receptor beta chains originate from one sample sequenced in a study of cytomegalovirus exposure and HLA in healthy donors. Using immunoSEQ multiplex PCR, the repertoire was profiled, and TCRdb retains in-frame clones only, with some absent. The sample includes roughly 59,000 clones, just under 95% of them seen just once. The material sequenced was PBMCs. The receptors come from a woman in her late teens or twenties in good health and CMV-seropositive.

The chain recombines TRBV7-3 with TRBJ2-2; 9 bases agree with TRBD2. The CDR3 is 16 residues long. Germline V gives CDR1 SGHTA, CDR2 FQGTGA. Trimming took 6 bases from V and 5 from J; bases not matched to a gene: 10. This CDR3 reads CASRAPGLATTGELFF. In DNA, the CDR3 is TGTGCCAGCAGGGCGCCGGGACTAGCTACAACCGGGGAGCTGTTTTTT.

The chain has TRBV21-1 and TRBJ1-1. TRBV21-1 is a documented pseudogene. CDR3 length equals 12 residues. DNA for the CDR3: TGTGCCTGCGGGTCCCGGAACACTGAAGCTTTCTTT. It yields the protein CACGSRNTEAFF.

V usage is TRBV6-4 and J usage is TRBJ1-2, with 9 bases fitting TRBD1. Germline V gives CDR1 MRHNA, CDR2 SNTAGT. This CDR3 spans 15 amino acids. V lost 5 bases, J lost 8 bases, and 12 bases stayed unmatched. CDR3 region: CASSLFLGQGGGYTF. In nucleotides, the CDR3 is TGTGCCAGCAGTCTTTTTTTGGGACAGGGAGGCGGCTACACCTTC.

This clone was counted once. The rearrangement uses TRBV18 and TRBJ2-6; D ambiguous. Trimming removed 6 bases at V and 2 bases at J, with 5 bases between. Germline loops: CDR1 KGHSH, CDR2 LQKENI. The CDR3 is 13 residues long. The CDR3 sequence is CASSQAGANVLTF. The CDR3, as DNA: TGTGCCAGCTCCCAGGCTGGGGCCAACGTCCTGACTTTC.

CDR3 coding DNA: TGTGCCAGCAGCCAGGGGAGGGGGTCTCAGCCCCAGCATTTT. Translating gives CASSQGRGSQPQHF. This sequence joins TRBV7-9 and TRBJ1-5, with D possibly being TRBD1 (6 bases). CDR1 is SEHNR and CDR2 is FQNEAQ in the germline V gene (reference sequence). The CDR3 covers 14 residues. V lost 5 bases and J lost 6, with 14 bases in between.

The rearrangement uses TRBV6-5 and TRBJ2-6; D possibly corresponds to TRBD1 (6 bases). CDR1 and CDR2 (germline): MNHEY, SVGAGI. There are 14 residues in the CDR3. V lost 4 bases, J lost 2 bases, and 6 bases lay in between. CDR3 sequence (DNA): TGTGCCAGCAGTTGGGGGCCTGGGGCCAACGTCCTGACTTTC. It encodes CASSWGPGANVLTF.

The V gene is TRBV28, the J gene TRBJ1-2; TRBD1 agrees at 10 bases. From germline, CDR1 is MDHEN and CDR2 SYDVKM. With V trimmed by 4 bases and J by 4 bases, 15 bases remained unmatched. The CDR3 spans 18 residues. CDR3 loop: CASSSLDGTGVTFYGYTF. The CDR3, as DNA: TGTGCCAGCAGTTCCCTCGACGGGACAGGGGTGACGTTCTATGGCTACACCTTC.

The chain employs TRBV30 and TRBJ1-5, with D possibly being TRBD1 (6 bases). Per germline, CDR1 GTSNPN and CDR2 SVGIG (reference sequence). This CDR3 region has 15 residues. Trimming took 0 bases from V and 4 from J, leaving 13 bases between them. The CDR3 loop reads CAWSVSTGLNQPQHF. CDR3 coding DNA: TGTGCCTGGAGTGTAAGTACAGGGCTAAATCAGCCCCAGCATTTT.

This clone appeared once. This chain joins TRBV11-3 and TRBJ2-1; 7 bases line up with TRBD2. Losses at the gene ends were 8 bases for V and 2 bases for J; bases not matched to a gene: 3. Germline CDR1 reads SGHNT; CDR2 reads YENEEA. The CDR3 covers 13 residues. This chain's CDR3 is CASGAGPYNEQFF. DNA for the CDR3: TGTGCCAGCGGAGCGGGGCCCTACAATGAGCAGTTCTTC.

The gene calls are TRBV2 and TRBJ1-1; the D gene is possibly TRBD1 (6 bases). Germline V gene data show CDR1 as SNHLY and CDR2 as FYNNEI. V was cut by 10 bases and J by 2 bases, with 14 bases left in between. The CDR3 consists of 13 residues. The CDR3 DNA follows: TGTGCCACCGCAGGGGACCATAACACTGAAGCTTTCTTT. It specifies CATAGDHNTEAFF. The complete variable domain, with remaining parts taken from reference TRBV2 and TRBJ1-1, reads EPEVTQTPSHQVTQMGQEVILRCVPISNHLYFYWYRQILGQKVEFLVSFYNNEISEKSEIFDDQFSVERPDGSNFTLKIRSTKLEDSAMYFCATAGDHNTEAFFGQGTRLTVV.

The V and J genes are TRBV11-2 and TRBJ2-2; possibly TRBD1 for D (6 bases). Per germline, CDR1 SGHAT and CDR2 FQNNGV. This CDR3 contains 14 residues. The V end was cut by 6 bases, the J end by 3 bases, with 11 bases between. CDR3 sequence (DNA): TGTGCCAGCAGGGCGGACAGAGACACCGGGGAGCTGTTTTTT. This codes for CASRADRDTGELFF.

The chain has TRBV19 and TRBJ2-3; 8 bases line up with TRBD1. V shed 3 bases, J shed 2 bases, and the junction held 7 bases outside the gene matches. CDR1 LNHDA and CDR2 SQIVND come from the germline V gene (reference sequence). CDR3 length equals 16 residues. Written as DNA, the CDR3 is TGTGCCAGTAGTATTGGGCAGGGGGCCTACACAGATACGCAGTATTTT. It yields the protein CASSIGQGAYTDTQYF.

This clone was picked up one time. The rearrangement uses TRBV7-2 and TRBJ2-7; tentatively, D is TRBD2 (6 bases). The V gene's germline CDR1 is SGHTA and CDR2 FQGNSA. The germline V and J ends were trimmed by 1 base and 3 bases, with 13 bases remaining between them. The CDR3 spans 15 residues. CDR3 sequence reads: CASSLGGIGGYEQYF. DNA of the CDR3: TGTGCCAGCAGCTTAGGAGGGATCGGGGGCTACGAGCAGTACTTC.

The CDR3: CASSSAQGTSEAFF. Written as DNA, the CDR3 is TGTGCCAGCAGTTCAGCACAGGGAACCTCTGAAGCTTTCTTT. The rearrangement uses TRBV6-5 and TRBJ1-1; perhaps TRBD1 as D (6 bases). The V end was cut by 4 bases, the J end by 6 bases, with 15 bases between. This CDR3 comprises 14 residues. Germline CDR1 and CDR2: MNHEY and SVGAGI.

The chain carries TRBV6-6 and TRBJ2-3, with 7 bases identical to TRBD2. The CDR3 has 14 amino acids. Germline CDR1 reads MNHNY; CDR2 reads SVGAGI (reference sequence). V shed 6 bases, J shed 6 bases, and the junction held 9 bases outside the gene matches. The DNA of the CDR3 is TGTGCCAGCAGGGAACTAGCGTTGTGGGATACGCAGTATTTT. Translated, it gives CASRELALWDTQYF.

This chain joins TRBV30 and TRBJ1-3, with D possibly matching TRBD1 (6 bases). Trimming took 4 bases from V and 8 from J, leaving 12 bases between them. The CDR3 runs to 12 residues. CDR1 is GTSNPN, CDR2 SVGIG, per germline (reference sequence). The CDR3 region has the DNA TGTGCCTGGACCGAACAGGGAGACACCATATATTTT. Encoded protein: CAWTEQGDTIYF.

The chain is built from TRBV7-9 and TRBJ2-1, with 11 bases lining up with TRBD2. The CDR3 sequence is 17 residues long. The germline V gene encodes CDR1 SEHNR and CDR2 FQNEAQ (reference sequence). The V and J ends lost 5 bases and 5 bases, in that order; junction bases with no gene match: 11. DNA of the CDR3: TGTGCCAGCAGCCCTACAGAGAGACTAGCGGGAAACAATGAGCAGTTCTTC. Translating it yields CASSPTERLAGNNEQFF.

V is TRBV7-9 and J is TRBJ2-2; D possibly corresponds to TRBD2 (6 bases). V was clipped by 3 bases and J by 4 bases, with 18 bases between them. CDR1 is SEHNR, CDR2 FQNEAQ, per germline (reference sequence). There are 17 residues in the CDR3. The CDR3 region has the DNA TGTGCCAGCAGCTTGACCTCGGGGGTAACCTCCACCGGGGAGCTGTTTTTT. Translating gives CASSLTSGVTSTGELFF.

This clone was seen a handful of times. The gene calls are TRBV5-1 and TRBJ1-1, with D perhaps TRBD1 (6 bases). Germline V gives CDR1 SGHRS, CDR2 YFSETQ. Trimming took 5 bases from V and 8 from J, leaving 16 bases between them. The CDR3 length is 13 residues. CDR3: CASSLVRGHEAFF. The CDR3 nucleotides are TGCGCCAGCAGTCTCGTTAGGGGACACGAAGCTTTCTTT.

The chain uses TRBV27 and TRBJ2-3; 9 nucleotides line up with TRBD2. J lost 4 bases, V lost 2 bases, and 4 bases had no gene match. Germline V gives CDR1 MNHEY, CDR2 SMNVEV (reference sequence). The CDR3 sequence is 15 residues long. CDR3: CASSLAGGLADTQYF. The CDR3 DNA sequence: TGTGCCAGCAGTTTAGCGGGAGGGCTGGCAGATACGCAGTATTTT.

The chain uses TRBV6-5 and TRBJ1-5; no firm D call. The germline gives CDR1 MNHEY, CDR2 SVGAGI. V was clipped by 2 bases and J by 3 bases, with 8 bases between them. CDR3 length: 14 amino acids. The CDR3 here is CASSYVQLNQPQHF. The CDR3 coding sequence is TGTGCCAGCAGTTACGTACAGCTCAATCAGCCCCAGCATTTT.

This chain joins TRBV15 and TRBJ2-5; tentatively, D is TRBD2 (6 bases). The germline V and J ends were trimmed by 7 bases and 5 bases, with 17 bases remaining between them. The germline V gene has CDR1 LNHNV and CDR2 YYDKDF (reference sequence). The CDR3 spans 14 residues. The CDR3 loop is CATKAGTGYETQYF. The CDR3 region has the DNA TGTGCCACCAAGGCGGGAACGGGGTATGAGACCCAGTACTTC.